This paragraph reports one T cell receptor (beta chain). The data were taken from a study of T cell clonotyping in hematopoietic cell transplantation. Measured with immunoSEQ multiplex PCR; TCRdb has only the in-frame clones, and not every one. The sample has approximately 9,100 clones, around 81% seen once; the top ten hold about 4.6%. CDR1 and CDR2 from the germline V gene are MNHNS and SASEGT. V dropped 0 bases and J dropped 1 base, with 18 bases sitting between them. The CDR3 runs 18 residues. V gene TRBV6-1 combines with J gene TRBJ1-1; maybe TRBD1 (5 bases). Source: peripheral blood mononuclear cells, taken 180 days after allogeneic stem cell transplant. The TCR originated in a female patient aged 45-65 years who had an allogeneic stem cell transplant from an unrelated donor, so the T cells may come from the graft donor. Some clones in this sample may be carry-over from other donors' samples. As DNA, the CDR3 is TGTGCCAGCAGTGAAGCCCGCAGGGCCTGGGGGGGGAACACTGAAGCTTTCTTT. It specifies CASSEARRAWGGNTEAFF.